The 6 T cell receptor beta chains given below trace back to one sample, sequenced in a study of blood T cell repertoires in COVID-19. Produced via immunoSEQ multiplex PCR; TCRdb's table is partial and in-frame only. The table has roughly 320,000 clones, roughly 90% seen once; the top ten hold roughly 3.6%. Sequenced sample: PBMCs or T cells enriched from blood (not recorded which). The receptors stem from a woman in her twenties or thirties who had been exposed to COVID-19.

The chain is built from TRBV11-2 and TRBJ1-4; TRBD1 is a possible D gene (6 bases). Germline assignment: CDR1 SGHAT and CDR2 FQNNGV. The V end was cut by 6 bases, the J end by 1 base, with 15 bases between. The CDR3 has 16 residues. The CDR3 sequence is CASRTGRSGTNEKLFF. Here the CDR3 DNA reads TGTGCCAGCAGGACAGGACGGTCGGGAACTAATGAAAAACTGTTTTTT.

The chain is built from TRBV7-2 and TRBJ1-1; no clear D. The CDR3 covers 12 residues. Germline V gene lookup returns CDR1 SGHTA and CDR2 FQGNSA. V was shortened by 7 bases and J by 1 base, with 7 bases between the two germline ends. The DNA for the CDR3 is TGTGCCAGCACCCCCTGGAACACTGAAGCTTTCTTT. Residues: CASTPWNTEAFF.

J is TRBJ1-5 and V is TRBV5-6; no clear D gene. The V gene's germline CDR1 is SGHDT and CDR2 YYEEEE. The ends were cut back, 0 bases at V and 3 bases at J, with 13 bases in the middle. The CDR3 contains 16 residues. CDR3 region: CASSLVAADDNQPQHF. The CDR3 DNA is TGTGCCAGCAGCTTGGTCGCGGCAGACGACAATCAGCCCCAGCATTTT. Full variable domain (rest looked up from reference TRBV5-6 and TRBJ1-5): DAGVTQSPTHLIKTRGQQVTLRCSPKSGHDTVSWYQQALGQGPQFIFQYYEEEERQRGNFPDRFSGHQFPNYSSELNVNALLLGDSALYLCASSLVAADDNQPQHFGDGTRLSIL.

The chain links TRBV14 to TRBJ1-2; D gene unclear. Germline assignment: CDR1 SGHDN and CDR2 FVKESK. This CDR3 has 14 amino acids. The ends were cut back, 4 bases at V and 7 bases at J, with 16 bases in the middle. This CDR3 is CASSLGPRPGGYTF. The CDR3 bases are TGTGCCAGCAGCCTAGGCCCCCGCCCGGGTGGCTACACCTTC.

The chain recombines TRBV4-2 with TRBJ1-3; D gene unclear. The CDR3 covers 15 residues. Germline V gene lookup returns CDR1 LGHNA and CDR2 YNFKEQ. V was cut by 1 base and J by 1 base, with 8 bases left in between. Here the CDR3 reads CASSQVRDSGNTIYF. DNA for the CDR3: TGTGCCAGCAGCCAAGTCCGAGATTCTGGAAACACCATATATTTT.

The CDR3 sequence: CASNEEVNEQFF. The CDR3 DNA reads TGTGCCAGCAATGAGGAGGTCAATGAGCAGTTCTTC. The chain employs TRBV2 and TRBJ2-1; D is possibly TRBD2 (5 bases). CDR3 length: 12 amino acids. Deletions cut 7 bases from V and 6 bases from J, with 10 bases between. The germline gives CDR1 SNHLY, CDR2 FYNNEI.